Sequencing of this TCR beta chain was carried out in a study of T and B cells in COVID-19 patients. The wider study: Of approximately 21 active-infection patients, some 11 were critically ill with mechanical ventilation or extracorporeal membrane oxygenation.

General observations from the study: Blood from mildly ill patients while symptomatic, and early samples from severe cases, were scarce.

TRB rearrangements were amplified by multiplex PCR with BIOMED2 TRB-A/B primers. TCRdb reanalysed the multiplex PCR reads using MiXCR and keeps one entry per CDR3 protein. This table holds 5,000 to 6,500 distinct CDR3 sequences, around a quarter found once. V shed 7 bases and J shed 1 base, with 13 bases lying between them. The CDR3 runs to 14 residues. Germline V gene sequence: CDR1 LNHDA, CDR2 SQIVND (reference sequence). Blood genomic DNA input for TRB amplification was about 240-550 ng. By sample fraction, this clonotype is medium-sized. Its antigen is unknown. The material sequenced was blood. This TCR came from a human donor with active COVID-19. The donor label of this sample is uncertain. J is TRBJ1-2 and V is TRBV19; D possibly corresponds to TRBD1 (5 bases). The chain's CDR3 is CASTYGASNYGYTF. The DNA for the CDR3 is TGTGCCAGTACCTATGGGGCCAGTAACTATGGCTACACCTTC.